This is a list of T cell receptor beta chains from one sample in a study of blood T cell repertoires in COVID-19. Clones were read by immunoSEQ multiplex PCR, and TCRdb kept only the in-frame ones, dropping some. The table includes 150,000 to 200,000 clones, 60% to 85% detected once. Material: peripheral blood. The source of these receptors is a man in his sixties with acute or convalescent COVID-19. The CDR3 runs from the conserved cysteine through the conserved F or W. Each record gives: CDR3 protein, CDR3 DNA, D gene, J gene, V gene, clone size. A D gene is named only where the DNA matches it firmly. Only part of the rows carry a size: once, few, many, or a class if the clone is expanded.

CASSSVNEKLFF | TGTGCCAGCAGTTCGGTGAATGAAAAACTGTTTTTT | . | TRBJ1-4 | TRBV6-2/TRBV6-3 | .
CASSLGQASYNEQFF | TGCGCCAGCAGCTTAGGACAAGCCTCCTACAATGAGCAGTTCTTC | . | TRBJ2-1 | TRBV5-1 | .
CASSRTTGDGYGYTF | TGCGCCAGCAGCAGAACGACAGGGGACGGCTATGGCTACACCTTC | TRBD1 | TRBJ1-2 | TRBV5-1 | .
CASSLYRGEAFF | TGTGCCAGCAGCTTGTATAGGGGGGAAGCTTTCTTT | . | TRBJ1-1 | TRBV5-6 | .
CASSLRGQGEGYEQYF | TGCGCCAGCAGCTTGAGAGGACAGGGGGAGGGGTACGAGCAGTACTTC | TRBD1 | TRBJ2-7 | TRBV5-1 | .
CASSVGQGGNQPQHF | TGTGCCAGTAGTGTCGGACAGGGCGGCAATCAGCCCCAGCATTTT | TRBD1 | TRBJ1-5 | TRBV19 | .
CASSPRQGSDTGELFF | TGTGCCAGCAGCCCCCGACAGGGGTCGGACACCGGGGAGCTGTTTTTT | TRBD1 | TRBJ2-2 | TRBV11-3 | once
CAWRDRGDNQPQHF | TGTGCCTGGAGGGACAGGGGGGACAATCAGCCCCAGCATTTT | TRBD1 | TRBJ1-5 | TRBV30 | .
CASSLFTSSNQPQHF | TGTGCCAGCAGTTTATTCACTTCTAGCAATCAGCCCCAGCATTTT | . | TRBJ1-5 | TRBV28 | .
CSIRTIQETQYF | TGCAGCATACGGACTATCCAAGAGACCCAGTACTTC | . | TRBJ2-5 | TRBV29-1 | few
CASSPQASNTEAFF | TGTGCCAGCAGCCCCCAGGCGTCGAACACTGAAGCTTTCTTT | . | TRBJ1-1 | TRBV11-2 | once
CAWAPGTGRETQYF | TGTGCCTGGGCACCCGGGACAGGGAGGGAGACCCAGTACTTC | TRBD1 | TRBJ2-5 | TRBV30 | .
CASSPPSRGEKLFF | TGTGCCAGCTCACCACCGTCTAGGGGGGAAAAACTGTTTTTT | . | TRBJ1-4 | TRBV18 | .
CASSQKTGQGAWMAEAFF | TGCGCCAGCAGCCAAAAGACGGGACAGGGGGCGTGGATGGCTGAAGCTTTCTTT | TRBD1 | TRBJ1-1 | TRBV4-1 | .
CASSYARGSYEQYF | TGTGCCAGCAGTTACGCTCGCGGCTCCTACGAGCAGTACTTC | . | TRBJ2-7 | TRBV6-5 | few
CASSLQTGGDQETQYF | TGTGCCAGCAGCTTACAGACAGGGGGAGACCAAGAGACCCAGTACTTC | TRBD1 | TRBJ2-5 | TRBV7-3 | once
CASRPRQGRTDTQYF | TGTGCCAGCAGGCCCAGACAGGGGCGGACAGATACGCAGTATTTT | TRBD1 | TRBJ2-3 | TRBV6-5 | .
CASSQAERGRRQYF | TGTGCCAGCAGCCAAGCCGAGCGGGGGAGGAGGCAGTACTTC | TRBD2 | TRBJ2-7 | TRBV3-1/TRBV3-2 | .
CASSPFNSRGYEQYF | TGTGCCAGCTCACCATTCAACTCCAGGGGCTACGAGCAGTACTTC | . | TRBJ2-7 | TRBV18 | .
CASSRGFDNEQFF | TGTGCCAGCTCACGGGGCTTTGATAATGAGCAGTTCTTC | . | TRBJ2-1 | TRBV18 | few
CASSNPDRDYGYTF | TGTGCCAGCAGTAACCCTGACAGGGACTATGGCTACACCTTC | TRBD1 | TRBJ1-2 | TRBV28 | .
CASSPRENTEAFF | TGTGCCAGCTCACCGAGGGAGAACACTGAAGCTTTCTTT | . | TRBJ1-1 | TRBV18 | .
CASRLTGFDYGYTF | TGCGCCAGTCGTCTCACAGGGTTTGACTATGGCTACACCTTC | . | TRBJ1-2 | TRBV5-1 | .
CASSGRTSQYNEQFF | TGTGCCAGCAGCGGCCGGACTAGCCAGTACAATGAGCAGTTCTTC | TRBD2 | TRBJ2-1 | TRBV9 | .
CASSEWGTGEMDTQYF | TGTGCCAGCAGTGAATGGGGGACAGGCGAGATGGATACGCAGTATTTT | TRBD1 | TRBJ2-3 | TRBV25-1 | .
CSVEDLISGGATDTQYF | TGCAGCGTTGAAGATCTGATTAGCGGGGGGGCCACAGATACGCAGTATTTT | TRBD2 | TRBJ2-3 | TRBV29-1 | .
CASRVRGGGEYNEQFF | TGTGCCAGTAGAGTGCGTGGCGGGGGGGAGTACAATGAGCAGTTCTTC | TRBD2 | TRBJ2-1 | TRBV19 | .
CATSDTPGRGGETQYF | TGTGCCACCAGTGATACACCAGGCCGGGGTGGAGAGACCCAGTACTTC | . | TRBJ2-5 | TRBV24-1 | .
CASSQQPTWLGNTIYF | TGTGCCAGCAGCCAACAGCCGACATGGCTCGGAAACACCATATATTTT | . | TRBJ1-3 | TRBV3-1/TRBV3-2 | .
CASRVGGPGTGELFF | TGTGCCAGCAGAGTCGGGGGGCCAGGCACCGGGGAGCTGTTTTTT | . | TRBJ2-2 | TRBV6-5 | .
CASSFTGAPDEKLFF | TGTGCCAGCAGTTTTACAGGGGCGCCGGATGAAAAACTGTTTTTT | TRBD1 | TRBJ1-4 | TRBV6-6 | .
CASSLDPQGNYGYTF | TGCGCCAGCAGCTTGGACCCACAGGGGAACTATGGCTACACCTTC | TRBD1 | TRBJ1-2 | TRBV5-1 | .
CATSGVGQPYEQYF | TGTGCCACCAGTGGAGTAGGACAGCCATACGAGCAGTACTTC | . | TRBJ2-7 | TRBV24-1 | .
CSVAIQGATEAFF | TGCAGCGTGGCGATACAGGGGGCCACTGAAGCTTTCTTT | TRBD1 | TRBJ1-1 | TRBV29-1 | .
CASSLRSLAGRRSYNEQFF | TGTGCCAGCAGCTTAAGGAGTCTAGCGGGCCGTCGATCCTACAATGAGCAGTTCTTC | TRBD2 | TRBJ2-1 | TRBV7-2 | .
CASSSLTASTEAFF | TGTGCCAGCAGCTCACTGACAGCTTCCACTGAAGCTTTCTTT | . | TRBJ1-1 | TRBV9 | few
CASSILQGEQFF | TGTGCCAGTAGTATCCTCCAGGGAGAGCAGTTCTTC | . | TRBJ2-1 | TRBV19 | .
CASSQVKGEGGPDTQYF | TGTGCCAGCAGCCAAGTGAAGGGGGAGGGCGGACCAGATACGCAGTATTTT | . | TRBJ2-3 | TRBV4-2 | .
CASSYTGPYGYTF | TGTGCCAGCAGCTATACAGGCCCCTATGGCTACACCTTC | . | TRBJ1-2 | TRBV7-2 | .
CASSSQRGGVTDTQYF | TGTGCCAGCAGCTCCCAGCGGGGGGGCGTTACAGATACGCAGTATTTT | TRBD2 | TRBJ2-3 | TRBV5-4 | .
CASSLQGAPGANVLTF | TGTGCCAGCAGCCTACAGGGGGCGCCCGGGGCCAACGTCCTGACTTTC | TRBD1 | TRBJ2-6 | TRBV14 | once
CASRGEGTISVNTEAFF | TGCGCCAGCAGAGGGGAGGGAACCATCTCCGTGAACACTGAAGCTTTCTTT | . | TRBJ1-1 | TRBV5-1 | .
CATSDPGVTGELFF | TGTGCCACCAGTGATCCCGGGGTGACCGGGGAGCTGTTTTTT | . | TRBJ2-2 | TRBV24-1 | .
CASSVGEVETQYF | TGTGCCAGCAGCGTAGGTGAGGTGGAGACCCAGTACTTC | . | TRBJ2-5 | TRBV9 | .
CASRARDNSYNEQFF | TGTGCCAGCAGGGCGAGGGACAACTCCTACAATGAGCAGTTCTTC | . | TRBJ2-1 | TRBV6-4 | .
CASSYSYSSGANVLTF | TGTGCCAGCAGTTACTCGTACAGCTCTGGGGCCAACGTCCTGACTTTC | . | TRBJ2-6 | TRBV6-5 | few
CASSQDRGVSYEQYF | TGCGCCAGCAGCCAAGATCGCGGGGTCTCCTACGAGCAGTACTTC | . | TRBJ2-7 | TRBV4-1 | .
CSVTPRWTGTNYGYTF | TGCAGCGTCACCCCTAGGTGGACAGGCACTAACTATGGCTACACCTTC | TRBD1 | TRBJ1-2 | TRBV29-1 | .
CASSHGDRDTDTQYF | TGCGCCAGCAGCCACGGGGACAGGGACACAGATACGCAGTATTTT | TRBD1 | TRBJ2-3 | TRBV4-1 | .
CASRPGRGGANEKLFF | TGTGCCAGCCGACCTGGCCGCGGAGGGGCTAATGAAAAACTGTTTTTT | . | TRBJ1-4 | TRBV6-6 | once